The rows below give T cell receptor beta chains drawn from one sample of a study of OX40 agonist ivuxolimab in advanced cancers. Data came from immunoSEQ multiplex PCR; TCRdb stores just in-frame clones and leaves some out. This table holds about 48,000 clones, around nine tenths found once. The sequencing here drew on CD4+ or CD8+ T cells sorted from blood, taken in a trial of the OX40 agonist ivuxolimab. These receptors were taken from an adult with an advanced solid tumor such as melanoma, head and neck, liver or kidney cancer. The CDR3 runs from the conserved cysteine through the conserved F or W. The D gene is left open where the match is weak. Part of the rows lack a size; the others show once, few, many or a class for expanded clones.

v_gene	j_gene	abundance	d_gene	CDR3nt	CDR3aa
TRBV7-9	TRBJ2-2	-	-	TGTGCCAGCAGCGGGCAAGCCGGGGAGCTGTTTTTT	CASSGQAGELFF
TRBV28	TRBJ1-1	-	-	TGTGCCAGCAGTTTCATACAGAGTGAAGCTTTCTTT	CASSFIQSEAFF
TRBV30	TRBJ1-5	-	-	TGTGCCTGGAGTGACGCCCTCGGGGAATTTAGCAATCAGCCCCAGCATTTT	CAWSDALGEFSNQPQHF
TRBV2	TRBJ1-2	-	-	TGTGCCAGCAGTGAATCGGGTCAAGGCGGAGAAGATGGCTACACCTTC	CASSESGQGGEDGYTF
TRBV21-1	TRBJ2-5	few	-	TGTGCCAGCAGCAAAGAGTATAGCGGGGGGCGGGAGACCCAGTACTTC	CASSKEYSGGRETQYF
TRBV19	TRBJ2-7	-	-	TGTGCCAGTAGTATAGACTCGACACAGTTGGAGCAGTACTTC	CASSIDSTQLEQYF
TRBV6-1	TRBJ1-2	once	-	TGTGCCAGCAGTGACGGGGTGTGGGGCTACACCTTC	CASSDGVWGYTF
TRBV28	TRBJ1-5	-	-	TGTGCCAGCAGTTCCCGGTCACCGGGCAGGACATATAGCAATCAGCCCCAGCATTTT	CASSSRSPGRTYSNQPQHF
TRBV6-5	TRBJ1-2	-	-	TGTGCCAGCAGTTACTCTGGAAGGGACGCCCACTATGGCTACACCTTC	CASSYSGRDAHYGYTF
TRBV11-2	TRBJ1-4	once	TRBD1	TGTGCCAGCAGTACCAGGACAGGGATAGTTCGTGAAAAACTGTTTTTT	CASSTRTGIVREKLFF
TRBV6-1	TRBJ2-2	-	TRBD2	TGTGCCAGCAGTGTGCTAGCGGGAGGGAACACCGGGGAGCTGTTTTTT	CASSVLAGGNTGELFF
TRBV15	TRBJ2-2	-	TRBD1	TGTGCCACCAGCACCACCCCGGGACAGATAGGGCCGAGCCTCTGGGGGAGAAGCGGGGAGCTGTTTTTT	CATSTTPGQIGPSLWGRSGELFF
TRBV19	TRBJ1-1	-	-	TGTGCCAGTAGCCGTGGTAGGGGGACCACTGAAGCTTTCTTT	CASSRGRGTTEAFF
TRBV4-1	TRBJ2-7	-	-	TGCGCCAGCAGTCTGGGGGATAGCTACTCCTACGAGCAGTACTTC	CASSLGDSYSYEQYF
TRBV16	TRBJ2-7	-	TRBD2	TGTGCCAGCAGCCATAGGACTAGCGGGACCTACGAGCAGTACTTC	CASSHRTSGTYEQYF
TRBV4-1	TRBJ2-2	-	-	TGCGCCAGCAGCCAAGCTTCAGGGGAGGGGTCCGGGGAGCTGTTTTTT	CASSQASGEGSGELFF
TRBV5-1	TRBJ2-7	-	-	TGCGCCAGCAGCTCGACAGTCTCCTACGAGCAGTACTTC	CASSSTVSYEQYF
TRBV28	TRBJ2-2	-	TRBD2	TGTGCCAGCAGTTTGACAAGCGGGAGTGCACACACCGGGGAGCTGTTTTTT	CASSLTSGSAHTGELFF
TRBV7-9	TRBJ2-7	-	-	TGTGCCAGCAGTAAGCTTGAGTATGATCCCTACGAGCAGTACTTC	CASSKLEYDPYEQYF
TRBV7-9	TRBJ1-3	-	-	TGTGCCAGCAGCCCTGGACAGAATCCTGGAAACACCATATATTTT	CASSPGQNPGNTIYF
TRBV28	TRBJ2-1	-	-	TGTGCCAGCAGTTGGTTTAGCGGTGTCTACAATGAGCAGTTCTTC	CASSWFSGVYNEQFF
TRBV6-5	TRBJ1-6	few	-	TGTGCCAGCAGACAGGGTATTACCTATAATTCACCCCTCCACTTT	CASRQGITYNSPLHF
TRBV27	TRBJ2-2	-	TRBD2	TGTGCCAGCAGTCAATCTAGCGGCCTGAACACCGGGGAGCTGTTTTTT	CASSQSSGLNTGELFF
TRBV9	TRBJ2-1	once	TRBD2	TGTGCCAGCAGCGTGACCGGGACTAGCAATCGAGACAATGAGCAGTTCTTC	CASSVTGTSNRDNEQFF
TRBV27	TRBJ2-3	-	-	TGTGCCAGCAGGGGGGTACAGGATAGCACAGATACGCAGTATTTT	CASRGVQDSTDTQYF
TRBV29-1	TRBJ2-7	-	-	TGCAGCGTTATGCGGCCGGGACGTCTCTACGAGCAGTACTTC	CSVMRPGRLYEQYF
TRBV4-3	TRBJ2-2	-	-	TGCGCCAGCAGCCTAGGACGGCTTGGCACCGGGGAGCTGTTTTTT	CASSLGRLGTGELFF
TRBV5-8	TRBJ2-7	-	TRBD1	TGTGCCAGCAGCTTGCATGGGACAGGGATCAACGAGCAGTACTTC	CASSLHGTGINEQYF
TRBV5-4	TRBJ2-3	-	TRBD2	TGTGCCAGCAGCTGGGGACTAGCGGGAGTTGATACGCAGTATTTT	CASSWGLAGVDTQYF
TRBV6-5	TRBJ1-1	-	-	TGTGCCAGCAGTCTCTCACTGAACACTGAAGCTTTCTTT	CASSLSLNTEAFF
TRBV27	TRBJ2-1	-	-	TGTGCCAGCAGTTACACACCAGGAAATGGCTACAATGAGCAGTTCTTC	CASSYTPGNGYNEQFF
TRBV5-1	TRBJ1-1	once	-	TGCGCCAGCAGCTTGGGTCGGGGAGGAGTAACTGAAGCTTTCTTT	CASSLGRGGVTEAFF
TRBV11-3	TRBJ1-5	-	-	TGTGCCAGCAGCTTAGTAGGTAGCAATCAGCCCCAGCATTTT	CASSLVGSNQPQHF
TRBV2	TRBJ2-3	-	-	TGTGCCGGAGTGTTGGGGGGATTTAGCACAGATACGCAGTATTTT	CAGVLGGFSTDTQYF
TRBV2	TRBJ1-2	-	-	TGTGCCAGCTCCAAACAGGGATTCTATGGCTACACCTTC	CASSKQGFYGYTF
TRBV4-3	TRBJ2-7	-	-	TGCGCCAGCAGCCAAGAAGTAGGGGGGCGAAGCTACGAGCAGTACTTC	CASSQEVGGRSYEQYF
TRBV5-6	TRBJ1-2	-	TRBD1	TGTGCCAGCAGCGACGGTCTGACAGGGACTAACTATGGCTACACCTTC	CASSDGLTGTNYGYTF
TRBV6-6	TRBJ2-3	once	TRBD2	TGTGCCAGCAGTAATCTAGCGGGGGGGCCCACAGATACGCAGTATTTT	CASSNLAGGPTDTQYF
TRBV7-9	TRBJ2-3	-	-	TGTGCCAGCAGCCGCGCCGGAACAGATACGCAGTATTTT	CASSRAGTDTQYF
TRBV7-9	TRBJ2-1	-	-	TGTGCCAGCAGCTCTTCGGGGCCGGATGAGCAGTTCTTC	CASSSSGPDEQFF